This T cell receptor beta chain appears in the sequencing data of a study of cytomegalovirus exposure and HLA in healthy donors. Overall study findings and caveats: In a later analysis, at a false discovery rate of 0.05, 15,000 to 20,000 TCR beta sequences were associated with HLA alleles. CMV serostatus was the sole immune exposure data available. TCR beta V- and J-gene trimming was later associated with a missense DCLRE1C variant.

Notes on this clone: The antigen is undetermined.

Primers for the PCR totalled 60 Vbeta and 13 Jbeta. Some clones are missing from TCRdb's copy, which holds only in-frame ones; the method was immunoSEQ multiplex PCR. Among tens of thousands of clones listed, about 60% were seen once. The TCR was taken from a man aged 30 to 45 in good health and CMV-seropositive. Sequenced material: PBMCs.

The CDR3 loop reads CASSLTGDYEQYF. Written as DNA, the CDR3 is TGTGCCAGCAGCTTGACCGGGGATTACGAGCAGTACTTC. This chain connects TRBV5-6 to TRBJ2-7; weak D call: TRBD2 (5 bases). This CDR3 comprises 13 residues. V was cut by 1 base and J by 4 bases, with 9 bases left in between. Germline assignment: CDR1 SGHDT and CDR2 YYEEEE.